Listed below are T cell receptor beta chains from one sample, sequenced in a study of shared clonotypes between healthy human individuals. Using immunoSEQ multiplex PCR, the repertoire was profiled, and TCRdb retains in-frame clones only, with some absent. The data contain roughly 490,000 clones, over 60% of them singletons. The material sequenced was PBMCs. All receptors come from a woman between 40 and 50 years old in good health. Some clones in this sample may be carry-over from other donors' samples. Each CDR3 is given with its conserved first and last residue. A D gene is named only where the DNA matches it firmly. For some rows the clone size is stated as once, few or many, or as a class when expanded; others skip it.

V gene	J gene	clone size	D gene	CDR3 length	CDR3 protein	CDR3 DNA
TRBV6-1	TRBJ1-2	-	-	14	CASSGGRDFYGYTF	TGTGCCAGCAGTGGCGGTCGGGATTTCTATGGCTACACCTTC
TRBV5-4	TRBJ2-7	-	TRBD2	14	CASSLGGLAGEQYF	TGTGCCAGCAGCTTGGGGGGACTAGCGGGCGAGCAGTACTTC
TRBV10-2	TRBJ2-2	-	-	15	CASSEVRGFTGELFF	TGCGCCAGCAGTGAGGTCAGGGGCTTCACCGGGGAGCTGTTTTTT
TRBV11-1	TRBJ2-2	-	TRBD2	15	CASSLQLADTGELFF	TGTGCCAGCAGCTTACAGCTAGCGGACACCGGGGAGCTGTTTTTT
TRBV30	TRBJ1-5	-	TRBD1	15	CAGASWRTGPQPQHF	TGTGCCGGGGCCAGCTGGCGGACAGGGCCCCAACCCCAGCATTTT
TRBV28	TRBJ2-5	-	TRBD2	18	CASSQTAGTSGSRETQYF	TGTGCCAGCAGTCAAACAGCCGGGACTAGCGGGAGCCGAGAGACCCAGTACTTC
TRBV15	TRBJ2-4	-	-	17	CATSRDVSPGAKNIQYF	TGTGCCACCAGCAGAGACGTGAGTCCAGGGGCCAAAAACATTCAGTACTTC
TRBV4-2	TRBJ2-1	-	-	17	CASSQGLGPRGGDEQFF	TGTGCCAGCAGCCAAGGCCTCGGACCCAGGGGGGGGGATGAGCAGTTCTTC
TRBV29-1	TRBJ2-4	-	TRBD1	12	CSVERTGSIQYF	TGCAGCGTTGAACGGACAGGGAGTATTCAGTACTTC
TRBV18	TRBJ2-2	-	TRBD1	15	CASSRVRGQTGELFF	TGTGCCAGCTCACGAGTCAGGGGGCAAACCGGGGAGCTGTTTTTT
TRBV28	TRBJ2-2	few	-	12	CASRYRTGELFF	TGTGCCAGCAGATACAGGACGGGGGAGCTGTTTTTT
TRBV5-4	TRBJ2-2	once	-	15	CASSLQTPNTGELFF	TGTGCCAGCAGCTTACAGACACCAAACACCGGGGAGCTGTTTTTT
TRBV4-2	TRBJ2-1	-	-	15	CASSPAVGSYNEQFF	TGTGCCAGCAGCCCTGCCGTGGGATCCTACAATGAGCAGTTCTTC
TRBV6-5	TRBJ2-7	once	-	15	CASRIEASVDYEQYF	TGTGCCAGCAGGATAGAAGCTAGCGTCGACTACGAGCAGTACTTC
TRBV5-1	TRBJ2-7	-	-	14	CASSLEGRSEEQYF	TGCGCCAGCAGCTTGGAGGGCAGGAGTGAAGAGCAGTACTTC
TRBV19	TRBJ1-5	-	-	15	CASSIVSGAIEPQHF	TGTGCCAGTAGTATAGTCTCAGGGGCTATAGAGCCCCAGCATTTT
TRBV4-2	TRBJ1-2	-	TRBD1	13	CASSPETGLGYTF	TGTGCCAGCAGCCCCGAGACAGGGCTTGGCTACACCTTC
TRBV11-2	TRBJ1-1	-	-	18	CASSSRRGVSGVSTEAFF	TGTGCCAGCAGCTCTAGGAGGGGGGTGTCAGGGGTGAGCACTGAAGCTTTCTTT
TRBV6-4	TRBJ2-1	-	TRBD2	15	CASSEGTSGYNEQFF	TGTGCCAGCAGTGAGGGGACTAGCGGTTACAATGAGCAGTTCTTC
TRBV28	TRBJ2-7	-	-	16	CASSFGSAASSYEQYF	TGTGCCAGCAGTTTTGGTTCGGCGGCGAGCTCCTACGAGCAGTACTTC
TRBV10-1	TRBJ2-1	many	-	13	CASSSQRDGEQFF	TGCGCCAGCAGCTCACAGAGGGACGGTGAGCAGTTCTTC
TRBV28	TRBJ1-5	-	-	17	CASSLYWRGSQYQPQHF	TGTGCCAGCAGTTTATATTGGAGGGGGTCCCAATATCAGCCCCAGCATTTT
TRBV9	TRBJ2-7	-	-	15	CASSVGGVDLYEQYF	TGTGCCAGCAGCGTCGGGGGAGTAGATTTGTACGAGCAGTACTTC
TRBV5-1	TRBJ1-4	-	TRBD1	13	CASRTGRSEKLFF	TGCGCCAGCAGGACAGGGCGGTCTGAAAAACTGTTTTTT
TRBV5-1	TRBJ2-3	-	-	13	CASSLELTDTQYF	TGCGCCAGCAGCTTGGAACTTACAGATACGCAGTATTTT
TRBV6-1	TRBJ1-2	-	TRBD1	15	CASSLGTGSSYGYTF	TGTGCCAGCAGCCTAGGGACAGGGAGTAGCTATGGCTACACCTTC
TRBV7-9	TRBJ1-3	-	-	16	CASSLVGQSSGNTIYF	TGTGCCAGCAGCTTAGTAGGCCAGAGCTCTGGAAACACCATATATTTT
TRBV5-4	TRBJ2-2	-	-	15	CASSFDQPNTGELFF	TGTGCCAGCAGCTTCGATCAACCTAACACCGGGGAGCTGTTTTTT
TRBV27	TRBJ2-1	-	-	17	CASSLYDPGVLTRGQFF	TGTGCCAGCAGCCTCTACGACCCGGGGGTTTTGACCCGTGGGCAGTTCTTC
TRBV4-1	TRBJ2-7	-	-	15	CASSPQARADYEQYF	TGCGCCAGCAGCCCCCAAGCCAGGGCTGACTACGAGCAGTACTTC
TRBV2	TRBJ1-3	-	-	15	CASRSVGSSGNTIYF	TGTGCCAGCAGGTCGGTGGGGAGCTCTGGAAACACCATATATTTT
TRBV25-1	TRBJ1-5	few	-	13	CASSMGGGQPQHF	TGTGCCAGCAGTATGGGGGGAGGGCAGCCCCAGCATTTT
TRBV29-1	TRBJ2-4	-	-	13	CSGRQKAKNIQYF	TGCAGCGGTCGACAGAAAGCCAAAAACATTCAGTACTTC
TRBV2	TRBJ2-5	-	TRBD2	16	CASSEETSGIQETQYF	TGTGCCAGCAGTGAAGAGACTAGCGGGATTCAAGAGACCCAGTACTTC
TRBV5-4	TRBJ2-7	-	-	15	CASSFLAGTGYEQYF	TGTGCCAGCAGCTTCTTGGCAGGGACGGGTTACGAGCAGTACTTC
TRBV5-4	TRBJ2-1	-	-	12	CASSFRWNEQFF	TGTGCCAGCAGCTTTAGGTGGAATGAGCAGTTCTTC
TRBV29-1	TRBJ2-1	-	TRBD2	16	CSVRPPTGRLHNEQFF	TGCAGCGTTCGCCCACCCACCGGGAGGTTACACAATGAGCAGTTCTTC
TRBV27	TRBJ2-3	-	-	18	CASSLIKPGTGITDTQYF	TGTGCCAGCAGTCTAATAAAACCCGGGACTGGGATCACAGATACGCAGTATTTT
TRBV6-5	TRBJ1-1	-	-	14	CASSYSPGDTEAFF	TGTGCCAGCAGTTACTCGCCGGGGGACACTGAAGCTTTCTTT
TRBV5-8	TRBJ1-2	-	-	16	CASSLAIGSANYGYTF	TGTGCCAGCAGCTTGGCCATTGGCAGTGCAAACTATGGCTACACCTTC
TRBV9	TRBJ1-1	-	-	14	CASSVRGGPRGAFF	TGTGCCAGCAGCGTCCGAGGGGGGCCTCGGGGAGCTTTCTTT
TRBV5-6	TRBJ2-2	few	-	13	CASNLRGAGELFF	TGTGCCAGCAACTTGAGGGGAGCCGGGGAGCTGTTTTTT
TRBV7-2	TRBJ1-4	few	-	16	CASSLTGGAANEKLFF	TGTGCCAGCAGCCTCACGGGGGGGGCGGCTAATGAAAAACTGTTTTTT
TRBV27	TRBJ2-1	many	-	12	CASSTQGNEQFF	TGTGCCAGCAGTACGCAGGGGAATGAGCAGTTCTTC
TRBV11-3	TRBJ2-1	-	TRBD2	14	CASSRTSGYNEQFF	TGTGCCAGCAGCCGGACTAGCGGGTACAATGAGCAGTTCTTC
TRBV28	TRBJ2-7	-	TRBD1	16	CASSFTLRGLSYEQYF	TGTGCCAGCAGTTTTACCCTCAGGGGGCTTTCCTACGAGCAGTACTTC
TRBV2	TRBJ2-3	few	TRBD2	16	CASGRTGLAGVGTQYF	TGTGCCAGCGGCCGAACCGGGCTAGCGGGAGTAGGTACGCAGTATTTT
TRBV10-3	TRBJ1-2	few	-	12	CAISETVYGYTF	TGTGCCATCAGTGAGACAGTATATGGCTACACCTTC
TRBV28	TRBJ1-4	few	-	14	CASSGGGLGEKLFF	TGTGCCAGCAGTGGAGGGGGGTTGGGGGAAAAACTGTTTTTT
TRBV5-1	TRBJ2-1	-	TRBD2	15	CASSRTSGSYNEQFF	TGCGCCAGCAGCCGGACTAGCGGCTCCTACAATGAGCAGTTCTTC
TRBV4-3	TRBJ2-3	few	-	16	CASSPTIAASTDTQYF	TGCGCCAGCAGCCCGACAATAGCAGCTAGCACAGATACGCAGTATTTT
TRBV4-2	TRBJ2-3	-	-	19	CASSQEVSLAGDRTDTQYF	TGTGCCAGCAGCCAAGAGGTGTCTTTGGCGGGCGACCGCACAGATACGCAGTATTTT
TRBV19	TRBJ1-5	many	-	17	CASRTPGAGGSNQPQHF	TGTGCCAGTAGGACCCCAGGGGCTGGGGGGAGCAATCAGCCCCAGCATTTT
TRBV10-1	TRBJ2-7	-	TRBD1	15	CASSGPGQGGYEQYF	TGCGCCAGCAGTGGTCCGGGACAGGGAGGGTACGAGCAGTACTTC
TRBV28	TRBJ2-1	once	TRBD2	17	CASSLSPGLAGRYEQFF	TGTGCCAGCAGTTTAAGCCCGGGACTAGCGGGAAGGTATGAGCAGTTCTTC
TRBV2	TRBJ2-2	-	TRBD1	13	CASSRQGSGELFF	TGTGCCAGCAGTCGACAGGGATCCGGGGAGCTGTTTTTT
TRBV11-3	TRBJ2-2	-	-	13	CASRQGNTGELFF	TGTGCCAGCAGGCAGGGGAACACCGGGGAGCTGTTTTTT
TRBV5-1	TRBJ1-4	-	TRBD1	16	CASSYRQGRPNEKLFF	TGCGCCAGCAGTTACCGACAGGGTCGGCCTAATGAAAAACTGTTTTTT
TRBV30	TRBJ2-7	-	-	13	CACAPDRHYEQYF	TGTGCCTGCGCCCCGGACAGACACTACGAGCAGTACTTC
TRBV5-4	TRBJ2-3	-	-	12	CASSLLADTQYF	TGTGCCAGCAGCTTGCTGGCAGATACGCAGTATTTT